This T cell receptor beta chain was found in a study of blood T cells in healthy people across ages. Germline lookup yields CDR1 SGHTA and CDR2 FQGNSA. The CDR3 has 17 amino acids. Primers used in a second PCR of roughly 7 to 12 cycles were a sample-barcoded 5' primer and a J-beta primer mix. One entry per CDR3 protein, called by TCRdb with MiXCR from the 5' RACE reads. The sample lists 1.8 million or so distinct CDR3 sequences; about 39% were seen once. The source is a human donor in good health. The sequencing input was blood. The chain employs TRBV7-2 and TRBJ2-4; 8 positions agree with TRBD1. TRBJ2-5 matches the DNA end more closely, so the J call is doubtful. CDR3 residues: CASSSPPTGVLEETQYF. CDR3 sequence (DNA): TGTGCCAGCAGCTCACCCCCGACAGGGGTCCTAGAAGAGACCCAGTACTTC.